Listed below are T cell receptor beta chains from one sample, sequenced in a study of blood T cells in healthy people across ages. Via MiXCR, TCRdb re-called the 5' RACE reads, giving one row per CDR3 protein. The top ten clones hold 17% of a sample with 850,000 or so distinct CDR3 sequences, 29% of them seen once. Sequenced sample: blood. All receptors derive from a woman aged 80 or over in good health. Both conserved end residues are part of each CDR3.

j_call v_call cdr3_aa
TRBJ1-2 TRBV30 CAWARRYGYTF
TRBJ1-2 TRBV6-4 CASRGDRASNYGYTF
TRBJ2-2 TRBV18 CASSPDRRASYTGELFF
TRBJ2-7 TRBV28 CASSSPGRGFYEQYF
TRBJ1-1 TRBV11-2 CASSFSQVTNTEAFF
TRBJ1-5 TRBV7-9 CASRQDLINQPQHF
TRBJ1-1 TRBV18 CASSPIEGMNTEAFF
TRBJ1-4 TRBV20-1 CSARPGSNEKLFF
TRBJ2-4 TRBV30 CACQLGSAKNIQYF
TRBJ1-2 TRBV5-1 CASSLSENYGYTF
TRBJ2-7 TRBV7-9 CASSPNHNEQYF
TRBJ2-5 TRBV3-1 CASSPGSGTETQYF
TRBJ2-4 TRBV20-1 CSARSGTSGGARVIQYF
TRBJ2-1 TRBV5-1 CASSIRTGGDEQFF
TRBJ1-1 TRBV12-3/TRBV12-4 CASSRGRAGKAFF
TRBJ1-1 TRBV20-1 CSAREPTRGQGAFF
TRBJ2-2 TRBV21-1 CASRKGQKNTGELFF
TRBJ1-2 TRBV20-1 CRAMKVDYGYTF
TRBJ2-3 TRBV29-1 CSVDEKTDTQYF
TRBJ1-1 TRBV12-3/TRBV12-4 CASSSHGTGRRTEAFF
TRBJ1-1 TRBV5-1 CASSWGERRAEAFF
TRBJ2-7 TRBV7-8 CASSYRLAGTYEQYF
TRBJ2-7 TRBV6-6 CASSFDGPRSYEQYF
TRBJ2-5 TRBV6-2/TRBV6-3 CASSYASGQETQYF
TRBJ2-6 TRBV6-1 CASSVDFDPFSGANVLTF
TRBJ2-7 TRBV20-1 CSATWRDSRVGEQYF
TRBJ2-2 TRBV9 CASSVSFSGRRTGELFF
TRBJ1-2 TRBV7-2 CASSSRASGGLSYGYTF
TRBJ2-7 TRBV7-2 CASSLARLAEQYF
TRBJ2-7 TRBV9 CASSVGPSRAAYEQYF
TRBJ2-3 TRBV6-5 CASRPGGAYTQYF
TRBJ1-1 TRBV29-1 CSGRRTHTEAFF
TRBJ2-1 TRBV10-2 CASSRDPPFSEQFF
TRBJ2-5 TRBV6-6 CASRKGGEETQYF
TRBJ2-7 TRBV5-5 CASSLVQSEYEQYF
TRBJ1-4 TRBV25-1 CASSDLLGRTEKLFF
TRBJ2-6 TRBV6-1 CASSSQVSGANVLTF
TRBJ2-1 TRBV18 CASSPRGQAMSYNEQFF
TRBJ1-5 TRBV5-1 CASSLNGQGGQPQHF
TRBJ1-6 TRBV4-3 CASSQDPAGGDSPLHF
TRBJ2-5 TRBV4-2 CASSLGGILQETQYF
TRBJ2-5 TRBV5-1 CASSLVAVQETRYF
TRBJ2-1 TRBV5-1 CASSHHYLAGGYNEQFF
TRBJ1-6 TRBV3-1 CASSQTSRNSPLHF
TRBJ1-6 TRBV30 CAWSIDRPLHF
TRBJ2-5 TRBV4-2 CASSKSDRAETQYF
TRBJ2-3 TRBV5-1 CASSLVALSDTQYF
TRBJ2-3 TRBV4-1 CASSQRWPLGPYGTDTQYF
TRBJ2-7 TRBV10-3 CAITTGGIYEQYF
TRBJ1-5 TRBV12-3/TRBV12-4 CASSRQGSNQPQHF
TRBJ1-1 TRBV29-1 CSGGGNTEAFF
TRBJ1-5 TRBV20-1 CSALDRASNQPQHF
TRBJ2-7 TRBV27 CVSSFSSGTGGGEQYF